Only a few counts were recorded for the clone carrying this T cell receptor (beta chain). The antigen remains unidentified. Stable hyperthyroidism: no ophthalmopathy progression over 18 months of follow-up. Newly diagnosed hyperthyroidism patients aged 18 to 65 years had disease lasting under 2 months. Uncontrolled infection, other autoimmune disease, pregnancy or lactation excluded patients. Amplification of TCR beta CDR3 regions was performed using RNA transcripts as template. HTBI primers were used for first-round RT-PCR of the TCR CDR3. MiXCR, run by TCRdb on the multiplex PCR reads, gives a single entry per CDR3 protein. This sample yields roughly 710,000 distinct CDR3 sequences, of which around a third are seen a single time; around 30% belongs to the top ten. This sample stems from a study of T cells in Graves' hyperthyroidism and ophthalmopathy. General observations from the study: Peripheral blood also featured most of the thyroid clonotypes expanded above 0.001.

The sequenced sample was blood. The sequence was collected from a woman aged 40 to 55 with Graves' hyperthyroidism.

The CDR3 DNA follows: TGTGCCAGCAGTATACCCTCAGGGGCCGGAGGCTACACCTTC. It is translated as CASSIPSGAGGYTF. This sequence joins TRBV28 and TRBJ1-2; maybe TRBD1 (6 bases). This CDR3 comprises 14 residues. CDR1 and CDR2 from the germline V gene are MDHEN and SYDVKM. V lost 5 bases to trimming and J lost 8 bases, with 18 bases between them.